Described below is a single T cell receptor (beta chain) sequence and its context. Assay: immunoSEQ multiplex PCR; the TCRdb copy retains only in-frame clones and omits some. This repertoire shows 250,000 or so clones, roughly 89% found once; its top ten account for 0.35% to 0.4%. These data are taken from a study of cytomegalovirus exposure and HLA in healthy donors. The sample taken for sequencing was PBMCs. This receptor was identified in a woman younger than 35 in good health and CMV-seronegative.

DNA of the CDR3: TGTGCCAGCAGCTTTCAGGACAGGGGGCCTGCTATGGGCCCCTACGAGCAGTACTTC. It codes for CASSFQDRGPAMGPYEQYF. The V gene is TRBV7-6, the J gene TRBJ2-7; 11 nucleotides align to TRBD1. The V segment lost 3 bases and the J segment 2 bases; nucleotides outside the gene matches: 15. This CDR3 comprises 19 residues. Germline CDR1 SGHVS, CDR2 FNYEAQ.